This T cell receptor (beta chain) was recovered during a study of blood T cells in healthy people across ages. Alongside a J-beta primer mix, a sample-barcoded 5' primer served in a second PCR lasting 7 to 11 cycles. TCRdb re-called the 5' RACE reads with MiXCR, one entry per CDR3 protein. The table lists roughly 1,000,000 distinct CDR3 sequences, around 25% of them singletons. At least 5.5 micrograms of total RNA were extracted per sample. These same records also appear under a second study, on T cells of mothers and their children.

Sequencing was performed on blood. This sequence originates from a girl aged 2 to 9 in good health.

In nucleotides, the CDR3 is TGCAGCGAGGTAGGAGGGGGCTCCTACAATGAGCAGTTCTTC. This encodes CSEVGGGSYNEQFF. The chain uses TRBV29-1 and TRBJ2-1; D is perhaps TRBD1 or TRBD2 (6 bases each). Per the germline V gene, CDR1 is SQVTM and CDR2 is ANQGSEA. The CDR3 covers 14 residues. The germline V and J ends were trimmed by 7 bases and 0 bases, with 13 bases remaining between them.